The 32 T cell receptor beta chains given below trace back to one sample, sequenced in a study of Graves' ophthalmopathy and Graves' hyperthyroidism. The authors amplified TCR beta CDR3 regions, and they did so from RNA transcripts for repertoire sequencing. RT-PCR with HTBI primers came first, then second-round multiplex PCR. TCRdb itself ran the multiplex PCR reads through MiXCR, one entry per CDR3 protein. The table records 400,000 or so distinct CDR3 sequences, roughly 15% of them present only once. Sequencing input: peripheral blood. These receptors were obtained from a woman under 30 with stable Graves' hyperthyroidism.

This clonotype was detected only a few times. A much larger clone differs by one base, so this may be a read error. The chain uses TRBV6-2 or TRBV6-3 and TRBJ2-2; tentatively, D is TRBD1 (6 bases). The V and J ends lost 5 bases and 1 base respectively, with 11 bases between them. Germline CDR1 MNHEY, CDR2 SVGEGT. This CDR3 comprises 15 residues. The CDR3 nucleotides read TGTGCCAGCAGTCATGGGGGCCTGAACACCGGGGAGCTGTTTTTT. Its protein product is CASSHGGLNTGELFF.

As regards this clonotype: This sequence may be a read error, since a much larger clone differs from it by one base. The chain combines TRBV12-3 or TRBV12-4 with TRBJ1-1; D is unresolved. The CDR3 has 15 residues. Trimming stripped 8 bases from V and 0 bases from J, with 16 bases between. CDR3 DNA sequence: TGTGCCAGCGGTTCAACGGACCTATTGAACACTGAAGCTTTCTTT. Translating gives CASGSTDLLNTEAFF.

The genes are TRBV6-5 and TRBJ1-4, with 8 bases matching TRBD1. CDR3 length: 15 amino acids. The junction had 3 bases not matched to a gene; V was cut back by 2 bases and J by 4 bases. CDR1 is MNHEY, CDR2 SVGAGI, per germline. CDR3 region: CASSYTTGDNEKLFF. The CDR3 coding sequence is TGTGCCAGCAGTTACACGACAGGGGATAATGAAAAACTGTTTTTT.

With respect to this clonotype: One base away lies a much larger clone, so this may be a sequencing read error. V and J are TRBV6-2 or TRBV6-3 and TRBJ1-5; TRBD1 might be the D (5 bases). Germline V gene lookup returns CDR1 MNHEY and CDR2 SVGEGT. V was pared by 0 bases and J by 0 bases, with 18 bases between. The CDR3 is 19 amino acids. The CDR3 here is CASSYSEGRLGDSNQPQHF. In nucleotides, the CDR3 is TGTGCCAGCAGTTACTCGGAGGGACGATTGGGGGATAGCAATCAGCCCCAGCATTTT.

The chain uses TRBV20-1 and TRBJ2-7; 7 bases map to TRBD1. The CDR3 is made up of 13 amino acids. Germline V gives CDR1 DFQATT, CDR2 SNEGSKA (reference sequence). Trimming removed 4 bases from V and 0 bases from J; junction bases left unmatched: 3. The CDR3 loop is CSAMGQNSYEQYF. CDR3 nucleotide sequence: TGCAGTGCTATGGGACAGAACTCCTACGAGCAGTACTTC.

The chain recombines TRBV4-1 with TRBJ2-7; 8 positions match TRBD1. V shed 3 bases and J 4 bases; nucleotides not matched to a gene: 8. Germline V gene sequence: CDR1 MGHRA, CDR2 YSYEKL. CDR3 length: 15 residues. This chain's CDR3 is CASSQPRTGSYEQYF. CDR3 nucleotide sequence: TGCGCCAGCAGCCAGCCCAGGACAGGGTCTTACGAGCAGTACTTC.

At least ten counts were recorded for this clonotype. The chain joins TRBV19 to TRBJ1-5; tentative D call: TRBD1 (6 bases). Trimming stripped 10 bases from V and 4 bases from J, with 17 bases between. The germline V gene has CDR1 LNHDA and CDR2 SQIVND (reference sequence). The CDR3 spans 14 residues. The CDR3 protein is CATSTGQKNQPQHF. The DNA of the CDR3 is TGTGCCACCAGTACAGGACAGAAGAATCAGCCCCAGCATTTT.

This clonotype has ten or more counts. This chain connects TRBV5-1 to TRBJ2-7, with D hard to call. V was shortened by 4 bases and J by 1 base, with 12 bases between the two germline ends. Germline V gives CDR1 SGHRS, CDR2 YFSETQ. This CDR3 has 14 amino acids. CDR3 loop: CASSHTGSSYEQYF. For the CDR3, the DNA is TGCGCCAGCAGCCACACCGGGTCTTCCTACGAGCAGTACTTC.

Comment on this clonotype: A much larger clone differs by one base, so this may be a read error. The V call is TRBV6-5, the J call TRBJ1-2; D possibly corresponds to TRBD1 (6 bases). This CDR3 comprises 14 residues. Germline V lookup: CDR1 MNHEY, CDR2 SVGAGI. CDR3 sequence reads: CAISYGTSIGGYTF. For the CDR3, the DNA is TGTGCCATCAGTTACGGGACATCTATCGGTGGCTACACCTTC.

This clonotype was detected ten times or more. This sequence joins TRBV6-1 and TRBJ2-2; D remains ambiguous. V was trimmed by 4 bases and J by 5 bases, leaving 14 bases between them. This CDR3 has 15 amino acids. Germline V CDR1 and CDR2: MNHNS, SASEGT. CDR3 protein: CASSARSLGTGELFF. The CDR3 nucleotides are TGTGCCAGCAGTGCCAGGTCACTGGGAACCGGGGAGCTGTTTTTT.

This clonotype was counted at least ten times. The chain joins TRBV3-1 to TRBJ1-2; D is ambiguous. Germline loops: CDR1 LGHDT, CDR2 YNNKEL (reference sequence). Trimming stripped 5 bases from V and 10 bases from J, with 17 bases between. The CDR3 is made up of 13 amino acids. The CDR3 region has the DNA TGTGCCAGCAGCTTCGAAGGGATCGGGTTCTACACCTTC. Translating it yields CASSFEGIGFYTF.

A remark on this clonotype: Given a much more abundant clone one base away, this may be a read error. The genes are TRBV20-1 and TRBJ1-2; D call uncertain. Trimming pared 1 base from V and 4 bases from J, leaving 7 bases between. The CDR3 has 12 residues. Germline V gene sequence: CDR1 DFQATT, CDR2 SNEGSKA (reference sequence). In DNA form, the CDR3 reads TGCAGTGCTAGAGTGACCCTCTATGGCTACACCTTC. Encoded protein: CSARVTLYGYTF.

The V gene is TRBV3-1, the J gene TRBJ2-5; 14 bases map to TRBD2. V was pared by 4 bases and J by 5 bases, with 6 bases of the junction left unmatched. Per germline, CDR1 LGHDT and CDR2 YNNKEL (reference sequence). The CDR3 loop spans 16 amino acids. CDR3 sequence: CASSLRLAGGGETQYF. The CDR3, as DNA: TGTGCCAGCAGCCTGCGACTAGCGGGAGGGGGGGAGACCCAGTACTTC.

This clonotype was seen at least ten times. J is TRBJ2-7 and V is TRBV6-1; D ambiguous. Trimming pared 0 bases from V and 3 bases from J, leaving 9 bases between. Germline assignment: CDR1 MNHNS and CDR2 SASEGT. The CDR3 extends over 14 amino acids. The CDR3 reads CASSEAGRIYEQYF. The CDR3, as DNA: TGTGCCAGCAGTGAAGCAGGGCGGATCTACGAGCAGTACTTC.

CDR3 sequence: CASRVGRRNLNTEAFF. CDR3 bases: TGTGCCAGCAGGGTTGGGCGCCGAAACTTGAACACTGAAGCTTTCTTT. V usage is TRBV11-1 and J usage is TRBJ1-1; D is unclear. The CDR3 has 16 amino acids. Trimming took 6 bases from V and 0 from J, leaving 17 bases between them. Germline loops: CDR1 SGHAT, CDR2 FQDESV (reference sequence).

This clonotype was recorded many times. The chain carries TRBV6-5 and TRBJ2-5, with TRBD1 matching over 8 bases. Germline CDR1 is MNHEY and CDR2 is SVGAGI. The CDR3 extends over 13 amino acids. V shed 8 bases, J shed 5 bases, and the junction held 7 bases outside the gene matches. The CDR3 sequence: CASSQGAWETQYF. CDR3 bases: TGTGCCAGCTCTCAGGGGGCTTGGGAGACCCAGTACTTC.

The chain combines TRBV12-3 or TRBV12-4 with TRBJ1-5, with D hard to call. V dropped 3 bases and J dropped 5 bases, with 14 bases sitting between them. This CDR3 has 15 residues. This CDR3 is CASSFSLGTDQPQHF. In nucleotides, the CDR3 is TGTGCCAGCAGTTTTAGTCTGGGCACGGATCAGCCCCAGCATTTT.

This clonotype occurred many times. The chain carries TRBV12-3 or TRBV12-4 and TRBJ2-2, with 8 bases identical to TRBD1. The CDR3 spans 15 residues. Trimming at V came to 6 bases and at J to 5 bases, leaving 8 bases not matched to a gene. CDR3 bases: TGTGCCAGCAGCCGGGCGGACAGGGAGACCGGGGAGCTGTTTTTT. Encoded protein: CASSRADRETGELFF.

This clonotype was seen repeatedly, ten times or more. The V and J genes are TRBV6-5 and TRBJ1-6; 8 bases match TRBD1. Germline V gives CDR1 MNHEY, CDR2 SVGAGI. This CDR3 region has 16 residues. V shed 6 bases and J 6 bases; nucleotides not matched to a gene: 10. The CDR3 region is CASSLTQGASNSPLHF. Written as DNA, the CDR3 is TGTGCCAGCAGCCTTACTCAGGGGGCGAGTAATTCACCCCTCCACTTT.

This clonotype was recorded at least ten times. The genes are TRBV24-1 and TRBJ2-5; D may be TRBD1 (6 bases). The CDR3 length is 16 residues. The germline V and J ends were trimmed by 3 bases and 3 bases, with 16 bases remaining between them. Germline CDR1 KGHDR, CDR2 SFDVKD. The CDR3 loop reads CATSDHRGTKKETQYF. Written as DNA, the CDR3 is TGTGCCACCAGTGATCATCGAGGGACAAAAAAAGAGACCCAGTACTTC.

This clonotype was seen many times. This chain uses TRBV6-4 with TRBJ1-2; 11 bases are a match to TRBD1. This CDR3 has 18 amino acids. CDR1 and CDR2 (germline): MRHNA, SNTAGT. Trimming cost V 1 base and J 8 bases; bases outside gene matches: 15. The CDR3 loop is CASSDWSRTGGDFEGYTF. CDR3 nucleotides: TGTGCCAGCAGTGACTGGTCCCGGACAGGGGGCGATTTTGAGGGCTACACCTTC.

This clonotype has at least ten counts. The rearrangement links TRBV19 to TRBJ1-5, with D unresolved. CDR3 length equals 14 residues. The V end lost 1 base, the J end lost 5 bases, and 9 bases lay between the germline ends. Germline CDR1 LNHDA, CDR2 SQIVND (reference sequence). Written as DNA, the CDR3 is TGTGCCAGTAGTATAGTGACACTCTATCAGCCCCAGCATTTT. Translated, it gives CASSIVTLYQPQHF.

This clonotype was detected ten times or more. DNA of the CDR3: TGTGCCAGCAGCTTAACCCGGTGGACAGGGCTAATGTACGAGCAGTACTTC. As protein: CASSLTRWTGLMYEQYF. The chain couples TRBV11-2 to TRBJ2-7; TRBD1 matches 8 bases. V lost 2 bases to trimming and J lost 4 bases; unmatched junction nucleotides: 13. CDR1 and CDR2 (germline): SGHAT, FQNNGV. There are 17 residues in the CDR3.

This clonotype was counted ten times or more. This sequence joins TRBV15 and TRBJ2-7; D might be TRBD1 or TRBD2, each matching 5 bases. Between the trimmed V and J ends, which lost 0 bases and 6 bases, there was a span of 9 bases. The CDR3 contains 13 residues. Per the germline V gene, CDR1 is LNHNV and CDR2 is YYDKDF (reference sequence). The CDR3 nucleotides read TGTGCCACCAGCAGAGATGGGGGTGTCGAGCAGTACTTC. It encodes CATSRDGGVEQYF.

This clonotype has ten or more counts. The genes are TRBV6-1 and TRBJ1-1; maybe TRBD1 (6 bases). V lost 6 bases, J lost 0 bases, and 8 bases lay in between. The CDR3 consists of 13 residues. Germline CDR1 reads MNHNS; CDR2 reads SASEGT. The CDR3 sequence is CASSSGVNTEAFF. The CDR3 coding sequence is TGTGCCAGCAGCTCAGGGGTGAACACTGAAGCTTTCTTT.

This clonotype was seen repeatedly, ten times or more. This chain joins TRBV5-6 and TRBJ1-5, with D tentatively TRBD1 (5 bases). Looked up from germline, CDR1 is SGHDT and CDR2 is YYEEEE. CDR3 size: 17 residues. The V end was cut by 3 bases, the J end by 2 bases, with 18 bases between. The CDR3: CASSSSVGVEGNQPQHF. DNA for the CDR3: TGTGCCAGCAGCTCTTCGGTAGGGGTTGAAGGCAATCAGCCCCAGCATTTT.

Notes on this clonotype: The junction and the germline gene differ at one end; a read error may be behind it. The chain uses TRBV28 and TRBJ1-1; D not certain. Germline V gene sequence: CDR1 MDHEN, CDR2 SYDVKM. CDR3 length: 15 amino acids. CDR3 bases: TGTGCCAGCAGTGTAACCGGGATCCAGAACACTGATGCTTTCTTT. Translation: CASSVTGIQNTDAFF.

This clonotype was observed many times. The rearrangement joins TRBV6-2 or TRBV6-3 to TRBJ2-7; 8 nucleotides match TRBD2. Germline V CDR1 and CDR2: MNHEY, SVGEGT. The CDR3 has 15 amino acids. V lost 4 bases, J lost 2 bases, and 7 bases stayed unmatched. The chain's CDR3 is CASSWLAGPPYEQYF. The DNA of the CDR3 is TGTGCCAGCAGTTGGTTAGCGGGGCCTCCCTACGAGCAGTACTTC.

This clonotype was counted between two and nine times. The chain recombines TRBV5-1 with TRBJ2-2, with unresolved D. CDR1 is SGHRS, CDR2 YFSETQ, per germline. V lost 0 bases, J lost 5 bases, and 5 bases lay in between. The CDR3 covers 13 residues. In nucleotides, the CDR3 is TGCGCCAGCAGCTTGGGGGAAACCGGGGAGCTGTTTTTT. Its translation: CASSLGETGELFF. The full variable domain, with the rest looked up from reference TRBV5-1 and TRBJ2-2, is KAGVTQTPRYLIKTRGQQVTLSCSPISGHRSVSWYQQTPGQGLQFLFEYFSETQRNKGNFPGRFSGRQFSNSRSEMNVSTLELGDSALYLCASSLGETGELFFGEGSRLTVL.

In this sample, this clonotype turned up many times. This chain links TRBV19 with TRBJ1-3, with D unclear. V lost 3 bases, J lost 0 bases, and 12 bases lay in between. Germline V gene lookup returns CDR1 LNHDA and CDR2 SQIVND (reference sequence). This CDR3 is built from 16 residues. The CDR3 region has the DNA TGTGCCAGTAGTATTAAGAGCGCCTTCTCTGGAAACACCATATATTTT. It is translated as CASSIKSAFSGNTIYF.

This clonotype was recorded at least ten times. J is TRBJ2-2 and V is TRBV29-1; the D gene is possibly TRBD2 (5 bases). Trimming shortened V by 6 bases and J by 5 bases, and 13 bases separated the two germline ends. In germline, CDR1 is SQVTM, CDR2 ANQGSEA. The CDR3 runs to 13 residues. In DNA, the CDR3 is TGCAGCGTGGGATTATCGGGGACCGGGGAGCTGTTTTTT. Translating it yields CSVGLSGTGELFF.

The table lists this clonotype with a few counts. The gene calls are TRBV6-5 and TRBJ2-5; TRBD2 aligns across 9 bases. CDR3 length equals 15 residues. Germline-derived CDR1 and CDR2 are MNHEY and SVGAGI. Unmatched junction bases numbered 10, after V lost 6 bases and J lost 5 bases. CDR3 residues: CASRSPRGGGETQYF. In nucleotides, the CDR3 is TGTGCCAGCAGAAGCCCGCGGGGGGGGGGGGAGACCCAGTACTTC.